Shown below are 27 T cell receptor beta chains from a single sample sequenced in a study of T cells in Graves' hyperthyroidism and ophthalmopathy. RNA transcripts yielded amplified TCR beta CDR3 regions. The HTBI set primed first-round TCR CDR3 RT-PCR. TCRdb re-derived calls from the multiplex PCR reads in MiXCR, one entry per CDR3 protein. The sample lists approximately 200,000 distinct CDR3 sequences, around 18% occurring once. The sample consisted of blood. These receptor sequences come from a man aged 40-50 years with Graves' hyperthyroidism.

This clonotype showed up just once. The rearrangement uses TRBV20-1 and TRBJ2-1; TRBD2 matches 7 bases. CDR3 length: 14 residues. The germline V gene encodes CDR1 DFQATT and CDR2 SNEGSKA (reference sequence). V shed 2 bases, J shed 5 bases, and the junction held 6 bases outside the gene matches. CDR3 nucleotides: TGCAGTGCTAGAAGCGGGAACGAAAACAATGAGCAGTTCTTC. It codes for CSARSGNENNEQFF.

This clonotype was seen at least ten times. The rearrangement joins TRBV11-2 to TRBJ2-1, with D perhaps matching TRBD1 (6 bases). From germline, CDR1 is SGHAT and CDR2 FQNNGV. The CDR3 is 14 amino acids. V was clipped by 5 bases and J by 4 bases, with 12 bases between them. Here the CDR3 reads CASSHSGQYNEQFF. The CDR3, as DNA: TGTGCCAGCAGCCATTCTGGACAGTACAATGAGCAGTTCTTC.

The rearrangement joins TRBV6-2 or TRBV6-3 to TRBJ2-3, with TRBD1 matching over 9 bases. J was trimmed by 4 bases and V by 6 bases; bases with no gene match: 11. CDR1 MNHEY and CDR2 SVGEGT come from the germline V gene. CDR3 size: 16 residues. DNA for the CDR3: TGTGCCAGCAGATCCCCCCGGACAGGGGAGGCAGATACGCAGTATTTT. It yields the protein CASRSPRTGEADTQYF.

This clonotype has just a few counts. Here the CDR3 reads CSARDRNDGNQPQHF. The CDR3, as DNA: TGCAGTGCTAGAGATCGGAATGATGGCAATCAGCCCCAGCATTTT. The chain recombines TRBV20-1 with TRBJ1-5; no reliable D call. Germline V gene data show CDR1 as DFQATT and CDR2 as SNEGSKA (reference sequence). The CDR3 has 15 amino acids. Trimming took 0 bases from V and 2 from J, leaving 11 bases between them.

This clonotype appeared many times. V usage is TRBV7-2 and J usage is TRBJ1-6; D remains unclear. There are 14 residues in the CDR3. Trimming removed 5 bases from V and 9 bases from J, with 14 bases in between. Looked up from germline, CDR1 is SGHTA and CDR2 is FQGNSA. As DNA, the CDR3 is TGTGCCAGCAGCCCCGCCGGTGGGGTTTCACCCCTCCACTTT. Residues: CASSPAGGVSPLHF. The full variable domain, its missing parts supplied by reference TRBV7-2 and TRBJ1-6, is GAGVSQSPSNKVTEKGKDVELRCDPISGHTALYWYRQSLGQGLEFLIYFQGNSAPDKSGLPSDRFSAERTGGSVSTLTIQRTQQEDSAVYLCASSPAGGVSPLHFGNGTRLTVT.

The chain uses TRBV7-3 and TRBJ2-3, with TRBD2 matching over 11 bases. V shed 5 bases and J 2 bases; nucleotides not matched to a gene: 15. The CDR3 is 19 amino acids. Germline loops: CDR1 SGHTA, CDR2 FQGTGA. The CDR3 sequence: CASSRLAGSHSSFTDTQYF. The CDR3 DNA reads TGTGCCAGCAGCCGACTAGCGGGGAGCCATTCGTCTTTCACAGATACGCAGTATTTT.

The chain is built from TRBV6-1 and TRBJ1-5, with D unclear. The CDR3 length is 15 residues. Trimming left V 6 bases short and J 3 bases short, with 15 bases between. CDR1 and CDR2 (germline): MNHNS, SASEGT. The CDR3 loop reads CASSLSTRYNQPQHF. The CDR3 nucleotides read TGTGCCAGCAGCCTTTCAACGAGGTACAATCAGCCCCAGCATTTT.

As to this clonotype: The junction departs from the called germline gene at one end, perhaps through a read error. V usage is TRBV7-9 and J usage is TRBJ1-6, with 10 bases aligning to TRBD1. CDR1 is SEHNR and CDR2 is FQNEAQ in the germline V gene (reference sequence). The CDR3 is 14 amino acids. For the CDR3, the DNA is TGTGCCGGCAGGGCGACAGGGGGCCCTTCACCCCTCCACTTT. Amino acid sequence: CAGRATGGPSPLHF. Using reference TRBV7-9 and TRBJ1-6 for the parts outside the CDR3, the full variable domain is DTGVSQNPRHKITKRGQNVTFRCDPISEHNRLYWYRQTLGQGPEFLTYFQNEAQLEKSRLLSDRFSAERPKGSFSTLEIQRTEQGDSAMYLCAGRATGGPSPLHFGNGTRLTVT.

As for this clonotype: A much larger clone sits a single nucleotide away, making a read error possible. It is likely a read error, because the conserved phenylalanine at the end of the CDR3 is missing. The V gene is TRBV6-2 or TRBV6-3, the J gene TRBJ1-1; 7 nucleotides match TRBD1. CDR1 is MNHEY and CDR2 is SVGEGT in the germline V gene. Trimming at V came to 8 bases and at J to 1 base, leaving 4 bases not matched to a gene. The CDR3 runs 13 residues. The CDR3 here is CASRDSSNTEAFI. The CDR3, as DNA: TGTGCCAGCCGGGACAGTTCGAACACTGAAGCTTTCATT.

This clonotype showed up many times. This sequence joins TRBV5-1 and TRBJ2-1; tentatively, D is TRBD1 (5 bases). V was cut by 2 bases and J by 7 bases, with 10 bases left in between. The CDR3 length is 13 residues. CDR1 and CDR2 (germline): SGHRS, YFSETQ. This CDR3 reads CASSFHRINEQFF. Written as DNA, the CDR3 is TGCGCCAGCAGCTTTCACAGGATTAATGAGCAGTTCTTC.

As for this clonotype: A much bigger clone sits one base away, suggesting this may be a read error. The chain is built from TRBV18 and TRBJ2-7; D is unresolved. The CDR3 is made up of 11 amino acids. Germline assignment: CDR1 KGHSH and CDR2 LQKENI. The CDR3 nucleotides are TGTGCCAGCTCCCCCGACTCTGGGCAGCACTTC. It specifies CASSPDSGQHF.

In its sample, this clonotype was seen many times. This chain joins TRBV11-3 and TRBJ1-1; D is uncertain. Germline V gene data show CDR1 as SGHNT and CDR2 as YENEEA. This CDR3 is built from 13 residues. V lost 2 bases and J 1 base, leaving 5 bases between the germline ends. This chain's CDR3 is CASSLHQNTEAFF. CDR3 in DNA: TGTGCCAGCAGCTTACATCAGAACACTGAAGCTTTCTTT. Drawing the rest from reference TRBV11-3 and TRBJ1-1, the complete variable domain is EAGVVQSPRYKIIEKKQPVAFWCNPISGHNTLYWYLQNLGQGPELLIRYENEEAVDDSQLPKDRFSAERLKGVDSTLKIQPAELGDSAVYLCASSLHQNTEAFFGQGTRLTVV.

The V gene is TRBV7-2, the J gene TRBJ2-2; no definite D call. Trimming removed 5 bases from V and 2 bases from J, with 6 bases in between. This CDR3 is 13 amino acids long. Germline lookup yields CDR1 SGHTA and CDR2 FQGNSA. For the CDR3, the DNA is TGTGCCAGCAGCGGACCTAACACCGGGGAGCTGTTTTTT. Protein: CASSGPNTGELFF. The full variable domain, rest sourced from reference TRBV7-2 and TRBJ2-2, is GAGVSQSPSNKVTEKGKDVELRCDPISGHTALYWYRQSLGQGLEFLIYFQGNSAPDKSGLPSDRFSAERTGGSVSTLTIQRTQQEDSAVYLCASSGPNTGELFFGEGSRLTVL.

V gene TRBV14 combines with J gene TRBJ1-4; 9 bases are shared with TRBD1. The CDR3 has 14 amino acids. The trim removed 5 bases at V and 8 bases at J, leaving 6 bases unmatched. Germline lookup yields CDR1 SGHDN and CDR2 FVKESK. DNA for the CDR3: TGTGCCAGCAGCTCACAGGGGGCGTACGAAAAACTGTTTTTT. Amino acid sequence: CASSSQGAYEKLFF.

The table lists this clonotype with many counts. The J gene is TRBJ2-3, the V gene TRBV3-1, with 8 positions matching TRBD2. Germline CDR1 and CDR2: LGHDT and YNNKEL (reference sequence). This CDR3 is 16 amino acids long. V was pared by 5 bases and J by 4 bases, with 11 bases of the junction left unmatched. CDR3 amino acids: CASSSRWAGGSDTQYF. CDR3 sequence (DNA): TGTGCCAGCAGCTCCCGTTGGGCGGGGGGTTCAGATACGCAGTATTTT.

Many counts were recorded for this clonotype. The chain recombines TRBV3-1 with TRBJ2-4; D could derive from TRBD1 or TRBD2 (5 bases each). Germline-derived CDR1 and CDR2 are LGHDT and YNNKEL (reference sequence). The V gene lost 1 base and the J gene lost 0 bases, with 13 bases spanning the gap. This CDR3 contains 17 residues. The CDR3 nucleotides read TGTGCCAGCAGCCAAGGGCTCCCGGGGACAGCCAAAAACATTCAGTACTTC. Protein: CASSQGLPGTAKNIQYF.

The chain has TRBV6-7 and TRBJ2-2, with no clear D. TRBV6-7 is treated as an ORF (open reading frame) with a function not yet certain. The CDR3 is 10 amino acids. V was trimmed by 9 bases and J by 1 base, leaving 0 bases between them. CDR3 in amino acids: CARNTGELFF. The DNA of the CDR3 is TGTGCCAGGAACACCGGGGAGCTGTTTTTT.

As for this clonotype: One end of the junction does not line up with germline, which may come from a read error. V gene TRBV2 combines with J gene TRBJ2-1; possible D gene TRBD1, 5 bases. Germline values: CDR1 SNHLY, CDR2 FYNNEI. The CDR3 consists of 13 residues. CDR3 in DNA: TGTGCCAGCATGGAAGGGGTCGACAATGTGCAGTTCTTC. Translating it yields CASMEGVDNVQFF.

This clonotype was seen once. The rearrangement joins TRBV15 to TRBJ2-7; D tentatively fits TRBD1 or TRBD2 (6 bases each). CDR3 length equals 14 residues. Per the germline V gene, CDR1 is LNHNV and CDR2 is YYDKDF (reference sequence). V was shortened by 1 base and J by 5 bases, with 12 bases between the two germline ends. The CDR3 is CATSRVIGGDEQYF. The CDR3 nucleotides are TGTGCCACCAGCAGAGTGATCGGGGGCGACGAGCAGTACTTC.

A remark on this clonotype: This may arise from a read error, as a much more abundant clone is one base away. The J gene is TRBJ2-3, the V gene TRBV7-2; D unresolved. The CDR3 has 13 residues. CDR1 and CDR2 (germline): SGHTA, FQGNSA. The CDR3 DNA reads as TGTGCCAGCAGCTTAGCCCCGGCAGATACGCGGTATTTT. This sequence encodes CASSLAPADTRYF.

This clonotype was recorded many times. The chain recombines TRBV2 with TRBJ1-1; 7 nucleotides agree with TRBD1. CDR3 length: 14 residues. V shed 6 bases, J shed 5 bases, and the junction held 9 bases outside the gene matches. Germline lookup yields CDR1 SNHLY and CDR2 FYNNEI. CDR3 coding DNA: TGTGCCAGCAGCGGAAACAGGGGTTTTACTGAAGCTTTCTTT. Translated, it gives CASSGNRGFTEAFF.

As for this clonotype: Its ends do not fully match the called genes, so a read error is possible. This rearrangement joins TRBV5-1 to TRBJ2-7; D may be TRBD1 (6 bases). The CDR3 is 13 amino acids. Per the germline V gene, CDR1 is SGHRS and CDR2 is YFSETQ. Here the CDR3 DNA reads TGTGCCAGCAGCTTCACAGGGTACTACGAGCAGTACTTC. Amino acids: CASSFTGYYEQYF. Full variable domain (remainder filled in from reference TRBV5-1 and TRBJ2-7): KAGVTQTPRYLIKTRGQQVTLSCSPISGHRSVSWYQQTPGQGLQFLFEYFSETQRNKGNFPGRFSGRQFSNSRSEMNVSTLELGDSALYLCASSFTGYYEQYFGPGTRLTVT.

This clonotype has a count of ten or more. The chain has TRBV2 and TRBJ2-7; tentatively, D is TRBD1 or TRBD2 (5 bases each). Per the germline V gene, CDR1 is SNHLY and CDR2 is FYNNEI. Trimming pared 1 base from V and 0 bases from J, leaving 16 bases between. The CDR3 runs 17 residues. CDR3 region: CASSEGPGPLPSYEQYF. DNA of the CDR3: TGTGCCAGCAGTGAAGGTCCGGGACCCCTACCCTCCTACGAGCAGTACTTC.

V and J are TRBV30 and TRBJ1-6, with D unclear. Per germline, CDR1 GTSNPN and CDR2 SVGIG (reference sequence). The germline V and J ends were trimmed by 2 bases and 0 bases, with 11 bases remaining between them. This CDR3 contains 16 residues. The CDR3 nucleotides are TGTGCCTGGAGTTTGTCAGGCCTCTCCTATAATTCACCCCTCCACTTT. Residues: CAWSLSGLSYNSPLHF.

At least ten counts were recorded for this clonotype. This chain uses TRBV12-3 or TRBV12-4 with TRBJ2-2, with 8 bases aligning to TRBD1. The CDR3 runs 15 residues. The V and J ends lost 5 bases and 2 bases, in that order; junction bases with no gene match: 4. In DNA form, the CDR3 reads TGTGCCAGCAGTAGGACAGGGCGTAACACCGGGGAGCTGTTTTTT. This sequence encodes CASSRTGRNTGELFF.

There are a few counts of this clonotype. The chain recombines TRBV9 with TRBJ2-5; TRBD1 aligns across 11 bases. In germline, CDR1 is SGDLS, CDR2 YYNGEE. The V gene end was trimmed by 6 bases and the J gene end by 4 bases; junction bases not matched to a gene: 8. The CDR3 is made up of 15 amino acids. This chain's CDR3 is CASTTGQGESETQYF. For the CDR3, the DNA is TGTGCCAGCACCACGGGACAGGGGGAGTCAGAGACCCAGTACTTC.

This clonotype was picked up a small number of times. The genes are TRBV5-1 and TRBJ2-2; 8 bases fit TRBD1. Germline V CDR1 and CDR2: SGHRS, YFSETQ. The trim removed 4 bases at V and 0 bases at J, leaving 5 bases unmatched. The CDR3 is 16 residues long. CDR3 amino acids: CASSRTGSPNTGELFF. The CDR3 DNA reads as TGCGCCAGCAGCCGGACAGGGTCCCCGAACACCGGGGAGCTGTTTTTT.